A single sample gave rise to the 27 T cell receptor beta chains below, sequenced in a study of T cells in Graves' hyperthyroidism and ophthalmopathy. Authors of the study amplified TCR beta CDR3 regions from RNA transcripts. The study used the HTBI primer set for a first-round RT-PCR of the TCR CDR3. TCRdb independently ran MiXCR on the multiplex PCR reads; one entry per CDR3 protein. The sample includes approximately 250,000 distinct CDR3 sequences, approximately 23% seen only once; the top ten take around 40%. The sample taken for sequencing was blood. The receptors here all came from a woman between 35 and 50 years old with Graves' ophthalmopathy.

This clonotype was detected many times. The V and J genes are TRBV29-1 and TRBJ1-1, with D possibly being TRBD1 (6 bases). Germline values: CDR1 SQVTM, CDR2 ANQGSEA. Trimming took off 8 bases at V and 1 base at J, with 14 bases between the two ends. The CDR3 length is 13 residues. In nucleotides, the CDR3 is TGCAGCCTGACGACGGGACAGAACACTGAAGCTTTCTTT. Amino acid sequence: CSLTTGQNTEAFF.

At least ten counts were recorded for this clonotype. V and J are TRBV2 and TRBJ1-5; TRBD1 is a possible D gene (5 bases). Per germline, CDR1 SNHLY and CDR2 FYNNEI. The CDR3 spans 15 residues. The ends were cut back, 6 bases at V and 6 bases at J, with 18 bases in the middle. CDR3 residues: CASRQTSGGGQPQHF. CDR3 DNA: TGTGCCAGCAGGCAAACCTCGGGGGGGGGTCAGCCCCAGCATTTT.

This clonotype was recorded many times. CDR3 residues: CASRGTGLNTEAFF. In DNA form, the CDR3 reads TGCGCCAGCAGGGGGACAGGGCTGAACACTGAAGCTTTCTTT. The chain links TRBV5-1 to TRBJ1-1; TRBD1 aligns across 9 bases. The V and J ends lost 5 bases and 0 bases, in that order; junction bases with no gene match: 2. This CDR3 is 14 amino acids long. CDR1 SGHRS and CDR2 YFSETQ come from the germline V gene.

This clonotype was seen many times. The chain joins TRBV20-1 to TRBJ2-7; 7 positions agree with TRBD2. Per the germline V gene, CDR1 is DFQATT and CDR2 is SNEGSKA (reference sequence). Trimming took 5 bases from V and 3 from J; bases not matched to a gene: 7. The CDR3 has 13 amino acids. CDR3 in DNA: TGCAGTGCTTTACGGGAGGACCACTACGAGCAGTACTTC. Its protein is CSALREDHYEQYF.

This clonotype was counted at least ten times. The chain joins TRBV2 to TRBJ2-6, with 8 bases lining up with TRBD1. This CDR3 is built from 18 residues. V trimming: 1 base; J trimming: 0 bases; junction bases outside the gene matches: 5. Germline CDR1 reads SNHLY; CDR2 reads FYNNEI. CDR3 residues: CASSEGTGPLSGANVLTF. The CDR3 DNA reads TGTGCCAGCAGTGAAGGGACAGGGCCACTCTCTGGGGCCAACGTCCTGACTTTC.

This clonotype has at least ten counts. Likely a read error: the CDR3 ends without its conserved phenylalanine or tryptophan. The rearrangement joins TRBV6-1 to TRBJ2-7, with D possibly TRBD2 on 6 matching bases. With 1 base removed from V and 3 bases from J, the gap between germline ends came to 13 bases. The CDR3 runs to 15 residues. CDR1 is MNHNS and CDR2 is SASEGT in the germline V gene. CDR3 sequence: CASSEGTIPYYEQYL. In nucleotides, the CDR3 is TGTGCCAGCAGTGAAGGGACTATACCGTACTACGAGCAGTACCTC.

This clonotype came up many times. J is TRBJ2-5 and V is TRBV12-3 or TRBV12-4; D tentatively reads TRBD1 or TRBD2 (5 bases each). CDR3 size: 13 residues. The V and J ends lost 5 bases and 9 bases respectively, with 16 bases between them. The chain's CDR3 is CASSRGPGEPQYF. The CDR3 DNA follows: TGTGCCAGCAGTCGGGGACCCGGGGAGCCCCAGTACTTC.

V is TRBV20-1 and J is TRBJ2-7; possibly TRBD1 or TRBD2 for D (5 bases each). This CDR3 has 13 residues. V gave up 1 base and J gave up 3 bases, with 10 bases separating them. Germline V lookup: CDR1 DFQATT, CDR2 SNEGSKA (reference sequence). The CDR3 DNA reads as TGCAGTGCTAGAGTTGTGGGGGACTACGAGCAGTACTTC. The encoded protein is CSARVVGDYEQYF.

This clonotype appeared many times. The chain joins TRBV7-8 to TRBJ2-7; D may match TRBD1 or TRBD2 (5 bases each). V dropped 5 bases and J dropped 3 bases, with 17 bases sitting between them. CDR3 length: 15 residues. CDR1 and CDR2 from the germline V gene are SGHVS and FQNEAQ. The CDR3 is CASSATGTANYEQYF. The CDR3 nucleotides read TGTGCCAGCAGCGCCACCGGGACGGCTAACTACGAGCAGTACTTC.

There are many counts of this clonotype. The rearrangement links TRBV9 to TRBJ2-5; TRBD2 agrees at 16 bases. In germline, CDR1 is SGDLS, CDR2 YYNGEE. The V gene end was trimmed by 4 bases and the J gene end by 5 bases; junction bases not matched to a gene: 8. The CDR3 extends over 17 amino acids. CDR3 nucleotide sequence: TGTGCCAGCAGCCCAATGGGACTAGCGGGAGGGCCGGAGACCCAGTACTTC. It yields the protein CASSPMGLAGGPETQYF.

The chain recombines TRBV12-5 with TRBJ2-5; D unclear. Germline V gives CDR1 LGHNT, CDR2 FRNRAP. Between the trimmed V and J ends, which lost 0 bases and 7 bases, there was a span of 9 bases. This CDR3 has 13 residues. CDR3 in amino acids: CASGLVLSTTQYF. CDR3 sequence (DNA): TGTGCTAGTGGTTTGGTACTGAGTACGACCCAGTACTTC.

There are many counts of this clonotype. In nucleotides, the CDR3 is TGCAGCCCCCGGTCTTTAAGGAACTCCAGCTACGAGCAGTACTTC. Amino acids: CSPRSLRNSSYEQYF. The rearrangement uses TRBV29-1 and TRBJ2-7; D unresolved. This CDR3 contains 15 residues. The V gene lost 8 bases and the J gene lost 3 bases, with 23 bases spanning the gap. Germline V gene lookup returns CDR1 SQVTM and CDR2 ANQGSEA.

This clonotype occurred many times. The chain has TRBV11-2 and TRBJ1-3; D possibly corresponds to TRBD1 (5 bases). V gave up 6 bases and J gave up 4 bases, with 16 bases separating them. Germline V gene lookup returns CDR1 SGHAT and CDR2 FQNNGV. The length of the CDR3 is 15 residues. The DNA for the CDR3 is TGTGCCAGCAGGCCCAGTTGGGACCCCGGAAACACCATATATTTT. It yields the protein CASRPSWDPGNTIYF.

This chain links TRBV28 with TRBJ2-5, with D unclear. The germline V gene encodes CDR1 MDHEN and CDR2 SYDVKM. Trimming pared 6 bases from V and 5 bases from J, leaving 13 bases between. There are 13 residues in the CDR3. The CDR3: CASRVPGGETQYF. The CDR3 region has the DNA TGTGCCAGCAGGGTCCCCGGTGGGGAGACCCAGTACTTC. The full variable domain, rest sourced from reference TRBV28 and TRBJ2-5, is DVKVTQSSRYLVKRTGEKVFLECVQDMDHENMFWYRQDPGLGLRLIYFSYDVKMKEKGDIPEGYSVSREKKERFSLILESASTNQTSMYLCASRVPGGETQYFGPGTRLLVL.

In this sample, this clonotype turned up many times. The chain is built from TRBV6-1 and TRBJ1-5; D ambiguous. V gave up 0 bases and J gave up 12 bases, with 9 bases separating them. CDR3 size: 12 residues. Germline CDR1 MNHNS, CDR2 SASEGT. CDR3 protein: CASSEARHLQHF. The CDR3 region has the DNA TGTGCCAGCAGTGAAGCTAGACACCTCCAGCATTTT.

This clonotype was seen many times. CDR3 sequence reads: CASSLSLRLAGVDGELFF. In DNA form, the CDR3 reads TGTGCCAGCAGCTTGAGCTTGAGACTAGCGGGAGTGGACGGGGAGCTGTTTTTT. The chain carries TRBV7-2 and TRBJ2-2; 12 bases match TRBD2. Per the germline V gene, CDR1 is SGHTA and CDR2 is FQGNSA. The V gene end was trimmed by 3 bases and the J gene end by 7 bases; junction bases not matched to a gene: 12. The CDR3 covers 18 residues.

V usage is TRBV6-1 and J usage is TRBJ2-7; 10 bases align to TRBD2. J gave up 2 bases and V 5 bases, and 3 bases lay outside the gene matches. CDR3 size: 14 residues. CDR1 is MNHNS and CDR2 is SASEGT in the germline V gene. CDR3 protein: CASSNSGRPYEQYF. The CDR3, as DNA: TGTGCCAGCAGTAATAGCGGGAGGCCCTACGAGCAGTACTTC.

This clonotype was seen repeatedly, ten times or more. The chain recombines TRBV4-2 with TRBJ1-2; 8 positions agree with TRBD1. The CDR3 has 17 amino acids. V gave up 0 bases and J gave up 4 bases; unmatched junction bases: 10. Germline V gene lookup returns CDR1 LGHNA and CDR2 YNFKEQ. The CDR3 sequence is CASSQDLAGGLFYGYTF. CDR3 sequence (DNA): TGTGCCAGCAGCCAAGATCTCGCAGGGGGCCTTTTCTATGGCTACACCTTC.

The gene calls are TRBV15 and TRBJ1-1, with a tentative D call TRBD1 (5 bases). The CDR3 covers 13 residues. Per the germline V gene, CDR1 is LNHNV and CDR2 is YYDKDF (reference sequence). The V end lost 1 base, the J end lost 6 bases, and 9 bases lay between the germline ends. Here the CDR3 reads CATSRGQGPEAFF. Here the CDR3 DNA reads TGTGCCACCAGCAGAGGGCAGGGACCTGAAGCTTTCTTT. The variable domain in full, with the rest retrieved from reference TRBV15 and TRBJ1-1, is DAMVIQNPRYQVTQFGKPVTLSCSQTLNHNVMYWYQQKSSQAPKLLFHYYDKDFNNEADTPDNFQSRRPNTSFCFLDIRSPGLGDTAMYLCATSRGQGPEAFFGQGTRLTVV.

This sequence joins TRBV20-1 and TRBJ2-7; 9 bases map to TRBD2. V lost 5 bases, J lost 3 bases, and 11 bases stayed unmatched. The CDR3 consists of 15 residues. Germline lookup yields CDR1 DFQATT and CDR2 SNEGSKA (reference sequence). The CDR3 nucleotides read TGCAGTGCTCCCGGGGGCGGGAGGGCTGACTACGAGCAGTACTTC. This sequence encodes CSAPGGGRADYEQYF.

This clonotype was picked up many times. The J gene is TRBJ2-7, the V gene TRBV5-6; 8 nucleotides line up with TRBD1. J gave up 6 bases and V 2 bases, and 4 bases lay outside the gene matches. CDR1 and CDR2 from the germline V gene are SGHDT and YYEEEE. CDR3 length equals 13 residues. DNA of the CDR3: TGTGCCAGCAGCTTCATGACAGGGGCCGAGCAGTACTTC. Amino acids: CASSFMTGAEQYF.

At least ten counts were recorded for this clonotype. The rearrangement uses TRBV5-6 and TRBJ2-7; D tentatively fits TRBD1 or TRBD2 (5 bases each). The CDR3 loop spans 14 amino acids. Per the germline V gene, CDR1 is SGHDT and CDR2 is YYEEEE. The V and J ends lost 4 bases and 0 bases respectively, with 11 bases between them. CDR3 loop: CASSREGSSYEQYF. CDR3 DNA: TGTGCCAGCAGCCGTGAGGGGAGCTCCTACGAGCAGTACTTC.

This clonotype has at least ten counts. This chain connects TRBV12-3 or TRBV12-4 to TRBJ1-5, with 8 nucleotides matching TRBD1. Germline trimming cut 1 base from V and 5 bases from J; bases unmatched to any gene: 7. CDR3 length: 16 residues. CDR3 region: CASSLGTGTSYQPQHF. The CDR3 bases are TGTGCCAGCAGTTTAGGGACAGGGACCTCCTATCAGCCCCAGCATTTT.

This clonotype was picked up many times. The V and J genes are TRBV6-4 and TRBJ2-7; 9 positions match TRBD2. The ends lost 5 bases at V and 0 bases at J; junction bases unmatched: 20. The CDR3 runs to 20 residues. CDR1 and CDR2 from the germline V gene are MRHNA and SNTAGT. CDR3 loop: CASSPPGLARILESSYEQYF. CDR3 coding DNA: TGTGCCAGCAGTCCTCCCGGACTAGCGAGAATCCTAGAGAGCTCCTACGAGCAGTACTTC.

This clonotype was detected many times. The V call is TRBV28, the J call TRBJ2-5, with a possible D match to TRBD1 (5 bases). The germline V gene encodes CDR1 MDHEN and CDR2 SYDVKM. V was cut by 1 base and J by 7 bases, with 7 bases left in between. The CDR3 runs to 12 residues. The CDR3 DNA reads TGTGCCAGCAGTTTATTAAGGGGGACCCAGTACTTC. Translated, it gives CASSLLRGTQYF.

This clonotype was seen ten or more times. The rearrangement joins TRBV2 to TRBJ1-6; D gene ambiguous. The CDR3 spans 15 residues. Germline CDR1 is SNHLY and CDR2 is FYNNEI. Trimming cost V 1 base and J 9 bases, with 13 bases left between them. Here the CDR3 DNA reads TGTGCCAGCAGTGAAGGGTCGACCGGAACTTCACCCCTCCACTTT. Its translation: CASSEGSTGTSPLHF.

The chain employs TRBV11-2 and TRBJ2-5, with 9 bases identical to TRBD1. CDR1 is SGHAT and CDR2 is FQNNGV in the germline V gene. CDR3 length: 19 amino acids. V shed 2 bases, J shed 5 bases, and the junction held 18 bases outside the gene matches. Here the CDR3 DNA reads TGTGCCAGCAGCTTACGACCCCCGGGACAGGGAAGCCATCGGGAGACCCAGTACTTC. This translates into CASSLRPPGQGSHRETQYF.